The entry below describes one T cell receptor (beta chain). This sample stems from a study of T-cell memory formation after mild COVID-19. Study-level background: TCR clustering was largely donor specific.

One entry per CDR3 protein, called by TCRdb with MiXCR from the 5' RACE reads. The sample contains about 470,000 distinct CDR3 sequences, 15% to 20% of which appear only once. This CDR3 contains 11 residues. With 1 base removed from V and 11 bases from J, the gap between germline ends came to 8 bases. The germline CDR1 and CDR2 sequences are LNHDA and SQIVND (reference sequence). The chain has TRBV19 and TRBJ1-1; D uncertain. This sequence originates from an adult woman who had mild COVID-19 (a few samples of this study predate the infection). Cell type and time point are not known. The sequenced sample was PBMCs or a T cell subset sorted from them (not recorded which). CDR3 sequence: CASSIGLAAFF. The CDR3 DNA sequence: TGTGCCAGTAGTATAGGCCTAGCGGCTTTCTTT.